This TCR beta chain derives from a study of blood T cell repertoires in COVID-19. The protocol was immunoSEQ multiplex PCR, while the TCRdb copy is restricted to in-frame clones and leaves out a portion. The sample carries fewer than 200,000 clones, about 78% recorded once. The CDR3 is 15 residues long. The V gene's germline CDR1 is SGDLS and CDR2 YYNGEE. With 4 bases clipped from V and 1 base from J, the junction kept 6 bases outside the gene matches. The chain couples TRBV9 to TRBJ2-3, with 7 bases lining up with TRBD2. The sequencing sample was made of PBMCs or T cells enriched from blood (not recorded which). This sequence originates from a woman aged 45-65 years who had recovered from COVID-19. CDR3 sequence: CASSPRLAGTDTQYF. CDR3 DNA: TGTGCCAGCAGCCCCCGTCTAGCGGGCACAGATACGCAGTATTTT.